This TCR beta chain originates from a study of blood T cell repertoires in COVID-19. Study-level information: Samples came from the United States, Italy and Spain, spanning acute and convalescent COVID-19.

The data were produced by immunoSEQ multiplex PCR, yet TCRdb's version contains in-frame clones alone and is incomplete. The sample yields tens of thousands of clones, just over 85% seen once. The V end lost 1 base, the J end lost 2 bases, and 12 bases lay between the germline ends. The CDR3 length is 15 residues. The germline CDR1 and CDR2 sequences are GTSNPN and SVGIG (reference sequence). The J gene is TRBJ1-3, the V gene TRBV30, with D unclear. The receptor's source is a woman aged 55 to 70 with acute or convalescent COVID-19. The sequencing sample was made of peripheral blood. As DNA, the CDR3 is TGTGCCTGGAGTGCACGAGGGTTCGCTGGAAACACCATATATTTT. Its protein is CAWSARGFAGNTIYF.